A single sample gave rise to the 2 T cell receptor beta chains below, sequenced in a study of blood T cell repertoires in COVID-19. Only in-frame clones appear in the TCRdb table, and some are missing; sequencing was by immunoSEQ multiplex PCR. Of about 100,000 clones listed, 85% are singletons. The sequenced material came from peripheral blood. Every receptor here comes from a man in his fifties or sixties with active or convalescent COVID-19.

This chain connects TRBV10-3 to TRBJ1-5; D is uncertain. The CDR3 is 15 residues long. Per germline, CDR1 ENHRY and CDR2 SYGVKD. Trimming left V 5 bases short and J 0 bases short, with 11 bases between. The CDR3 DNA is TGTGCCATCAGTAGTCAGCGGAGTAGCAATCAGCCCCAGCATTTT. Its protein product is CAISSQRSSNQPQHF.

This chain uses TRBV9 with TRBJ1-1; D is unresolved. V lost 0 bases and J 8 bases, leaving 8 bases between the germline ends. The CDR3 runs to 12 residues. Germline V CDR1 and CDR2: SGDLS, YYNGEE. The CDR3 here is CASSVGGKEAFF. The CDR3 DNA reads TGTGCCAGCAGCGTAGGAGGGAAAGAAGCTTTCTTT. Full variable domain (remainder filled in from reference TRBV9 and TRBJ1-1): DSGVTQTPKHLITATGQRVTLRCSPRSGDLSVYWYQQSLDQGLQFLIQYYNGEERAKGNILERFSAQQFPDLHSELNLSSLELGDSALYFCASSVGGKEAFFGQGTRLTVV.